The 30 T cell receptor beta chains reported below all come from one sample, sequenced in a study of breast tumors, draining lymph nodes, adjacent tissues. TCRdb called the multiplex PCR reads again in MiXCR, with one record for every CDR3 protein. This table holds approximately 280,000 distinct CDR3 sequences, 30% found once. Breast cancer patients provided tissue from their axillary draining lymph nodes. Input material: axillary lymph node tissue. These receptors were obtained from a female donor with breast cancer. Some clones in this sample may be carry-over from other donors' samples.

This clonotype was counted many times. V usage is TRBV7-6 and J usage is TRBJ1-2, with TRBD1 identical over 11 bases. Looked up from germline, CDR1 is SGHVS and CDR2 is FNYEAQ. V was clipped by 3 bases and J by 8 bases; unmatched bases: 8. The CDR3 contains 15 residues. The CDR3 DNA reads as TGTGCCAGCAGCTTCCTAGGACAGGGGGCCCGGGGCTACACCTTC. Encoded protein: CASSFLGQGARGYTF.

This clonotype was found many times. The J gene is TRBJ2-5, the V gene TRBV29-1; no reliable D call. Between the trimmed V and J ends, which lost 2 bases and 5 bases, there was a span of 6 bases. The CDR3 has 11 residues. Germline CDR1 SQVTM, CDR2 ANQGSEA. CDR3 residues: CSVEIGETQYF. CDR3 sequence (DNA): TGCAGCGTTGAAATTGGGGAGACCCAGTACTTC.

This clonotype occurred once. V gene TRBV29-1 combines with J gene TRBJ2-7; 7 bases map to TRBD1. CDR1 and CDR2 (germline): SQVTM, ANQGSEA. The junction had 6 bases not matched to a gene; V was cut back by 1 base and J by 6 bases. The CDR3 length is 13 residues. Here the CDR3 DNA reads TGCAGCGTTGAAGCGACAGGGAGTAGCGAGCAGTACTTC. Protein sequence: CSVEATGSSEQYF.

This CDR3 reads CSFQGHTEAFF. Written as DNA, the CDR3 is TGCAGCTTTCAAGGGCACACTGAAGCTTTCTTT. The V gene is TRBV29-1, the J gene TRBJ1-1; D is undetermined. CDR1 is SQVTM and CDR2 is ANQGSEA in the germline V gene. The CDR3 has 11 amino acids. Trimming removed 8 bases from V and 3 bases from J, with 10 bases in between.

As concerns this clonotype: Compared with germline, one end of the junction differs, possibly owing to a read error. The chain links TRBV28 to TRBJ2-6, with 7 positions matching TRBD2. Germline V lookup: CDR1 MDHEN, CDR2 SYDVKM. CDR3 length equals 14 residues. CDR3 bases: TGTGCCAGCAGTTTAAGGGGAGGGGACAACGTCCTGACTTTC. Translated: CASSLRGGDNVLTF.

This clonotype was counted a few times. A read error may be the cause here, since a much bigger clone is one base away. The V and J genes are TRBV20-1 and TRBJ2-7; 9 positions agree with TRBD2. Germline V gene sequence: CDR1 DFQATT, CDR2 SNEGSKA (reference sequence). The CDR3 sequence is 13 residues long. CDR3 region: CSAIAGAPYAQYF. The CDR3 bases are TGCAGTGCTATAGCGGGAGCTCCCTACGCGCAGTACTTC.

This clonotype was recorded many times. V usage is TRBV7-2 and J usage is TRBJ2-7, with D perhaps matching TRBD1 (7 bases). In germline, CDR1 is SGHTA, CDR2 FQGNSA. CDR3 length: 14 residues. V was pared by 1 base and J by 7 bases, with 14 bases between. CDR3 residues: CASSLDQAGGEQYF. The CDR3 nucleotides read TGTGCCAGCAGCTTAGATCAGGCAGGGGGGGAGCAGTACTTC.

At least ten counts were recorded for this clonotype. This chain connects TRBV5-6 to TRBJ2-5; 12 nucleotides match TRBD2. With V trimmed by 5 bases and J by 2 bases, 4 bases remained unmatched. Looked up from germline, CDR1 is SGHDT and CDR2 is YYEEEE. CDR3 length: 15 amino acids. In DNA, the CDR3 is TGTGCCAGCAGTCGGGGACTAGCGGGTCAAGAGACCCAGTACTTC. Translating gives CASSRGLAGQETQYF.

This clonotype was seen ten or more times. The V and J genes are TRBV9 and TRBJ2-3; D gene unclear. The CDR3 is 14 amino acids. CDR1 and CDR2 (germline): SGDLS, YYNGEE. Trimming left V 3 bases short and J 4 bases short, with 12 bases between. The CDR3 DNA reads TGTGCCAGCAGCGCCCCCGAGGTGGCAGATACGCAGTATTTT. This codes for CASSAPEVADTQYF.

This clonotype was seen repeatedly, ten times or more. The chain couples TRBV9 to TRBJ2-2; D is uncertain. The CDR3 totals 14 residues. V dropped 0 bases and J dropped 1 base, with 4 bases sitting between them. The germline V gene has CDR1 SGDLS and CDR2 YYNGEE. CDR3 nucleotides: TGTGCCAGCAGCGTAGTAGGGAACACCGGGGAGCTGTTTTTT. Its translation: CASSVVGNTGELFF.

There are many counts of this clonotype. The chain uses TRBV9 and TRBJ1-6, with no clear D. The V gene lost 4 bases and the J gene lost 7 bases, with 18 bases spanning the gap. The CDR3 has 16 residues. Germline CDR1 is SGDLS and CDR2 is YYNGEE. The CDR3 nucleotides are TGTGCCAGCAGCCCCGACGCGCCGGGGAAGAATTCACCCCTCCACTTT. Translated, it gives CASSPDAPGKNSPLHF.

On this clonotype itself: A much more abundant neighbour one base away suggests this may be a read error. The chain links TRBV5-6 to TRBJ1-2; no clear D. The V end was cut by 0 bases, the J end by 10 bases, with 7 bases between. The CDR3 is made up of 11 amino acids. The germline V gene has CDR1 SGHDT and CDR2 YYEEEE. The CDR3 loop reads CASSLGVAYTF. The CDR3, as DNA: TGTGCCAGCAGCTTGGGAGTTGCCTACACCTTC. Drawing the rest from reference TRBV5-6 and TRBJ1-2, the complete variable domain is DAGVTQSPTHLIKTRGQQVTLRCSPKSGHDTVSWYQQALGQGPQFIFQYYEEEERQRGNFPDRFSGHQFPNYSSELNVNALLLGDSALYLCASSLGVAYTFGSGTRLTVV.

Remarks on this clonotype: This sequence may be a read error, since a much larger clone differs from it by one base. The chain links TRBV20-1 to TRBJ2-3, with 8 bases fitting TRBD2. The germline CDR1 and CDR2 sequences are DFQATT and SNEGSKA (reference sequence). The CDR3 covers 16 residues. V was clipped by 5 bases and J by 5 bases; unmatched bases: 15. The CDR3, as DNA: TGCAGTGCTGGGAACAACCAAGCGGGAGCGGGAGATACGCAGTATTTT. This gives the protein CSAGNNQAGAGDTQYF.

V gene TRBV29-1 combines with J gene TRBJ2-2, with D perhaps matching TRBD1 or TRBD2 (5 bases each). Trimming removed 8 bases from V and 7 bases from J, with 8 bases in between. CDR1 is SQVTM and CDR2 is ANQGSEA in the germline V gene. This CDR3 has 10 amino acids. CDR3 sequence: CSLGDGELFF. The CDR3 DNA reads TGCAGCTTGGGGGACGGGGAGCTGTTTTTT.

The chain uses TRBV11-2 and TRBJ2-2; no firm D call. The germline V and J ends were trimmed by 0 bases and 0 bases, with 8 bases remaining between them. Looked up from germline, CDR1 is SGHAT and CDR2 is FQNNGV. The CDR3 has 16 residues. The CDR3 reads CASSLDFGANTGELFF. CDR3 in DNA: TGTGCCAGCAGCTTAGATTTTGGAGCGAACACCGGGGAGCTGTTTTTT.

This clonotype has ten or more counts. The J gene is TRBJ2-2, the V gene TRBV5-1; maybe TRBD2 (6 bases). This CDR3 is built from 15 residues. Germline-derived CDR1 and CDR2 are SGHRS and YFSETQ. The V end lost 3 bases, the J end lost 4 bases, and 13 bases lay between the germline ends. As DNA, the CDR3 is TGCGCCAGCAGCTATCTCGGGGAGGCCACCGGGGAGCTGTTTTTT. Protein sequence: CASSYLGEATGELFF.

At least ten counts were recorded for this clonotype. The rearrangement links TRBV10-3 to TRBJ2-7; TRBD2 agrees at 7 bases. Germline CDR1 reads ENHRY; CDR2 reads SYGVKD. J was trimmed by 6 bases and V by 0 bases; bases with no gene match: 14. The CDR3 length is 17 residues. The CDR3: CAISESGWEGSNREQYF. The CDR3 bases are TGTGCCATCAGTGAGTCAGGGTGGGAGGGCAGTAATCGCGAGCAGTACTTC.

This clonotype was counted a few times. As DNA, the CDR3 is TGTGCCAGCAGCTTGGGGACTAGAAGAGACTACAATGAGCAGTTCTTC. Protein sequence: CASSLGTRRDYNEQFF. The gene calls are TRBV5-4 and TRBJ2-1; 7 bases are a match to TRBD2. The CDR3 runs to 16 residues. J lost 3 bases, V lost 0 bases, and 6 bases had no gene match. CDR1 and CDR2 (germline): SGHNT, YYREEE (reference sequence).

The chain combines TRBV29-1 with TRBJ2-7; D assignment may be TRBD1 or TRBD2 (5 bases each). The CDR3 extends over 14 amino acids. Germline V gives CDR1 SQVTM, CDR2 ANQGSEA. V shed 0 bases and J shed 2 bases, with 11 bases lying between them. CDR3 protein: CSVEDRGTTYEQYF. In nucleotides, the CDR3 is TGCAGCGTTGAAGATCGAGGGACGACCTACGAGCAGTACTTC.

This rearrangement joins TRBV20-1 to TRBJ2-5; perhaps TRBD2 as D (6 bases). Germline V lookup: CDR1 DFQATT, CDR2 SNEGSKA (reference sequence). V dropped 3 bases and J dropped 1 base, with 15 bases sitting between them. This CDR3 region has 15 residues. The CDR3 is CSARRVPSVQETQYF. The CDR3 region has the DNA TGCAGTGCTAGGCGCGTGCCTAGCGTCCAAGAGACCCAGTACTTC.

Notes on this clonotype: An end of the junction does not agree with germline; a read error may underlie this. The DNA of the CDR3 is TGCAGTGCTAGAATCAATGAGCGGTTCTTC. It encodes CSARINERFF. The V gene is TRBV20-1, the J gene TRBJ2-1; no reliable D call. CDR3 length: 10 residues. From germline, CDR1 is DFQATT and CDR2 SNEGSKA (reference sequence).

This clonotype appeared many times. V usage is TRBV4-2 and J usage is TRBJ2-3; D is perhaps TRBD1 (5 bases). V gave up 5 bases and J gave up 2 bases, with 14 bases separating them. The CDR3 has 15 residues. CDR1 is LGHNA, CDR2 YNFKEQ, per germline. Written as DNA, the CDR3 is TGTGCCAGCAGCACCCGGAAAGGGGTCACAGATACGCAGTATTTT. Encoded protein: CASSTRKGVTDTQYF.

A remark on this clonotype: A read error may explain this, as a much larger clone is one base away. The chain joins TRBV5-6 to TRBJ1-3, with no clear D. The CDR3 covers 13 residues. Germline loops: CDR1 SGHDT, CDR2 YYEEEE. CDR3 in amino acids: CASILRGGNTLYF. The DNA for the CDR3 is TGTGCCAGCATTTTGCGGGGTGGAAACACCCTATATTTT.

This clonotype has a handful of counts. This may arise from a read error, as a much more abundant clone is one base away. Since no conserved phenylalanine or tryptophan closes the CDR3, a read error is the likely cause. The V call is TRBV7-8, the J call TRBJ2-7; tentative D call: TRBD2 (6 bases). V shed 4 bases and J shed 0 bases, with 10 bases lying between them. CDR1 is SGHVS and CDR2 is FQNEAQ in the germline V gene. This CDR3 contains 14 residues. The CDR3 nucleotides read TGTGCCAGCAGCTCAGCTAGCGCCTCCTACGAGCAGTACCTC. Encoded protein: CASSSASASYEQYL.

This clonotype was recorded many times. This chain connects TRBV20-1 to TRBJ2-3; 11 nucleotides match TRBD2. The CDR3 extends over 15 amino acids. CDR1 and CDR2 (germline): DFQATT, SNEGSKA (reference sequence). Germline trimming cut 3 bases from V and 4 bases from J; bases unmatched to any gene: 6. The CDR3 coding sequence is TGCAGTGCTAGGGTTAGCGGGAGGGGCCCAGATACGCAGTATTTT. Protein sequence: CSARVSGRGPDTQYF.

In its sample, this clonotype was seen many times. Written as DNA, the CDR3 is TGCGCCAGCAGTGAAGTGGCGGGCACAGATACGCAGTATTTT. The encoded protein is CASSEVAGTDTQYF. The gene calls are TRBV10-1 and TRBJ2-3; D unclear. The CDR3 spans 14 residues. The V and J ends lost 3 bases and 1 base respectively, with 8 bases between them. Germline V gene data show CDR1 as WNHNN and CDR2 as SYGVQD (reference sequence).

This clonotype was observed at least ten times. The chain links TRBV14 to TRBJ2-1, with D maybe TRBD2 (5 bases). Deletions cut 6 bases from V and 1 base from J, with 10 bases between. This CDR3 spans 14 amino acids. Germline V gene sequence: CDR1 SGHDN, CDR2 FVKESK. CDR3 nucleotides: TGTGCCAGCAGGCCAGGAGGTTCCTACAATGAGCAGTTCTTC. Translation gives CASRPGGSYNEQFF.

This clonotype turned up a few times. This chain connects TRBV3-1 to TRBJ2-7, with D tentatively TRBD1 (6 bases). V was shortened by 3 bases and J by 6 bases, with 9 bases between the two germline ends. The CDR3 runs to 12 residues. The germline V gene encodes CDR1 LGHDT and CDR2 YNNKEL (reference sequence). The DNA for the CDR3 is TGTGCCAGCAGCCACCTACAGGGCGAGCAGTACTTC. Its translation: CASSHLQGEQYF.

This clonotype has more than one count but fewer than ten. V gene TRBV5-1 combines with J gene TRBJ2-5; 8 nucleotides align to TRBD1. J lost 8 bases, V lost 3 bases, and 9 bases had no gene match. Looked up from germline, CDR1 is SGHRS and CDR2 is YFSETQ. The CDR3 is made up of 14 amino acids. CDR3 loop: CASSSRTGSDTQYF. CDR3 bases: TGCGCCAGCAGCTCACGGACAGGGTCGGACACCCAGTACTTC.

V and J are TRBV7-2 and TRBJ2-3; TRBD2 matches 12 bases. J lost 3 bases, V lost 7 bases, and 8 bases had no gene match. The CDR3 covers 16 residues. Germline values: CDR1 SGHTA, CDR2 FQGNSA. CDR3 residues: CASTPRGLAGTDTQYF. DNA of the CDR3: TGTGCCAGCACCCCCAGGGGACTAGCGGGTACAGATACGCAGTATTTT.